This TCR beta chain came from a study of early T cells in non-severe SARS-CoV-2 infection (dated by TCRdb to the early 2020s). About the full investigation: TCR sequencing used bulk RNA from unsorted whole blood, so alpha and beta chains could not be paired.

Taken from cysteine to phenylalanine, the CDR3 has 13 residues. The only DNA kept is the CDR3, 39 bases in frame from the first base. Taken from the germline V gene, the CDR1 and CDR2 loops are SGHDN and FVKESK. Between the V and J ends, shortened by 1 base and 3 bases respectively, the junction contains 6 bases. The study was a case-control design nested within a healthcare worker cohort in London, UK, with weekly nasopharyngeal swab PCR tests and blood sampling. Healthcare workers were recruited during the week of the UK lockdown, between 23 and 31 March 2020, and followed weekly for up to roughly 15 weeks. About this clonotype: It has no known antigen specificity. Nothing much larger sits one base from this clone, and base qualities are not available.

The study at large found these results: VDJdb matching was skewed toward anti-spike CD8 responses, so virus-specific expansions were likely underestimated and private and CD4 specificities were missed.

Libraries were built with 5' RACE. This sample was sequenced with a NextSeq 500. To correct for sequencing error and PCR bias, the TCR library protocol tagged individual cDNA molecules with unique molecular identifiers. Both TCR alpha and beta chains were sequenced, and tight co-correlation was observed between alpha and beta sequence abundances in each sample. From the authors' description of their analysis: Decombinator V4 was used to annotate the V gene, J gene and CDR3 of the TCR sequences. TCRs were defined as expanded if a significant change between any two time points was detected under a Poisson model with p below 0.0001. TCR abundances were normalised to the total number of TCRs sequenced per sample and expressed as counts per million. TRAV1-2 paired with TRAJ12, TRAJ20 or TRAJ33 defined MAIT TCRs, while TRAV10 paired with TRAJ18 defined iNKT TCRs. A search of VDJdb, accessed on 1 November 2021, was run for TCRs annotated to CMV, EBV and SARS-CoV-2, with TCRs annotated for multiple antigens excluded. In-frame beta chains were kept once TCRdb had trimmed the public reads at Q25 with fastp and called clones with MiXCR. Duplicate CDR3 protein sequences are folded into a single record with the most common DNA and genes. These V and J calls derive from TCRdb rather than the authors' analysis. The sample yields 120,000 or so distinct CDR3 sequences; 10% to 15% were counted once. About 4% of the sample comes from the top ten.

The chain is made from TRBV14 and TRBJ2-5; the D gene lacks a confident call. The sample in question was whole blood, obtained at baseline. This TCR was recovered from an adult who was a healthcare worker with PCR-confirmed SARS-CoV-2 infection or an uninfected control (not recorded which). The CDR3 amino acid sequence is: CASSQARKETQYF. At the DNA level, the sequence is TGTGCCAGCAGCCAAGCCCGGAAAGAGACCCAGTACTTC.